The 21 T cell receptor beta chains below all came from one sample that was sequenced in a study of blood T cell repertoires in COVID-19. Measured with immunoSEQ multiplex PCR; TCRdb has only the in-frame clones, and not every one. The sample records around 190,000 clones, roughly 90% being singletons. Sequencing was done on a sample of peripheral blood. The receptors stem from a man aged 18-30 years with active or convalescent COVID-19.

The CDR3 reads CASSLALAGLYEKLFF. CDR3 nucleotide sequence: TGTGCCAGCAGCTTAGCGCTCGCAGGGTTATATGAAAAACTGTTTTTT. The rearrangement uses TRBV7-9 and TRBJ1-4, with D maybe TRBD1 (5 bases). Trimming left V 0 bases short and J 6 bases short, with 14 bases between. This CDR3 contains 16 residues. Per the germline V gene, CDR1 is SEHNR and CDR2 is FQNEAQ (reference sequence). The entire variable domain, with the rest obtained from reference TRBV7-9 and TRBJ1-4, is as follows: DTGVSQNPRHKITKRGQNVTFRCDPISEHNRLYWYRQTLGQGPEFLTYFQNEAQLEKSRLLSDRFSAERPKGSFSTLEIQRTEQGDSAMYLCASSLALAGLYEKLFFGSGTQLSVL.

This chain uses TRBV3-1 (or the pseudogene TRBV3-2) with TRBJ1-6, with D uncertain. Per germline, CDR1 LGHDT and CDR2 YNNKEL (reference sequence). The CDR3 is made up of 13 amino acids. Trimming pared 1 base from V and 9 bases from J, leaving 7 bases between. This CDR3 reads CASSQAVRSPLHF. The CDR3 DNA follows: TGTGCCAGCAGCCAAGCTGTCCGTTCACCCCTCCACTTT.

V usage is TRBV10-3 and J usage is TRBJ1-6; D is undetermined. Germline CDR1 is ENHRY and CDR2 is SYGVKD. The CDR3 totals 17 residues. V was trimmed by 1 base and J by 5 bases, leaving 15 bases between them. CDR3 DNA sequence: TGTGCCATCAGTGAGTTCCTACGACCTAGGCATAATTCACCCCTCCACTTT. This codes for CAISEFLRPRHNSPLHF.

The V gene is TRBV18, the J gene TRBJ1-3, with 7 bases fitting TRBD1. Germline V gives CDR1 KGHSH, CDR2 LQKENI. The CDR3 is made up of 15 amino acids. V was pared by 2 bases and J by 2 bases, with 3 bases of the junction left unmatched. The CDR3 protein is CASSPTTGAGNTIYF. The CDR3 nucleotides read TGTGCCAGCTCACCAACAACAGGGGCTGGAAACACCATATATTTT.

This chain links TRBV5-1 with TRBJ1-2, with 7 bases that match TRBD1. V was clipped by 0 bases and J by 6 bases; unmatched bases: 5. Germline CDR1 reads SGHRS; CDR2 reads YFSETQ. The CDR3 consists of 14 residues. This CDR3 reads CASSLETGYNGYTF. Written as DNA, the CDR3 is TGCGCCAGCAGCTTGGAGACAGGGTACAATGGCTACACCTTC. Supplemented by reference TRBV5-1 and TRBJ1-2, the full variable domain reads KAGVTQTPRYLIKTRGQQVTLSCSPISGHRSVSWYQQTPGQGLQFLFEYFSETQRNKGNFPGRFSGRQFSNSRSEMNVSTLELGDSALYLCASSLETGYNGYTFGSGTRLTVV.

In regard to this clone: Distinct nucleotide sequences in the sample also encode this CDR3. V and J are TRBV19 and TRBJ1-4; tentative D call: TRBD1 (5 bases). Germline V gene data show CDR1 as LNHDA and CDR2 as SQIVND (reference sequence). Trimming took off 6 bases at V and 8 bases at J, with 10 bases between the two ends. This CDR3 spans 12 amino acids. The CDR3 protein is CASSIRGEKLFF. The CDR3 region has the DNA TGTGCCAGTAGCATTCGGGGGGAAAAACTGTTTTTT.

The rearrangement joins TRBV19 to TRBJ1-4; tentatively, D is TRBD1 (6 bases). V lost 7 bases and J 1 base, leaving 13 bases between the germline ends. CDR1 and CDR2 (germline): LNHDA, SQIVND (reference sequence). This CDR3 region has 15 residues. The CDR3, as DNA: TGTGCCAGTAACGATGGGGACATAACTAATGAAAAACTGTTTTTT. Translation gives CASNDGDITNEKLFF.

In regard to this clone: The junction departs from the called germline gene at one end, perhaps through a read error. The chain employs TRBV9 and TRBJ2-6, with 14 bases lining up with TRBD2. Germline CDR1 is SGDLS and CDR2 is YYNGEE. This CDR3 region has 14 residues. CDR3 DNA sequence: TGTGCCAGCAGCCCCGGACTAGCGGGGGGCCCACGAATTTTC. Its protein is CASSPGLAGGPRIF.

V and J are TRBV9 and TRBJ2-7; 15 bases agree with TRBD2. CDR3 size: 18 residues. The V segment lost 2 bases and the J segment 0 bases; nucleotides outside the gene matches: 6. The germline V gene encodes CDR1 SGDLS and CDR2 YYNGEE. CDR3 in DNA: TGTGCCAGCAGCGTCGGGACTAGCGGGGGGTTCAGCTCCTACGAGCAGTACTTC. The encoded protein is CASSVGTSGGFSSYEQYF.

The V gene is TRBV27, the J gene TRBJ1-5, with a tentative D call TRBD1 (5 bases). The germline CDR1 and CDR2 sequences are MNHEY and SMNVEV (reference sequence). This CDR3 is 14 amino acids long. V was trimmed by 5 bases and J by 9 bases, leaving 17 bases between them. In DNA form, the CDR3 reads TGTGCCAGCAGTAAGTGGAGGGGAGGGTGGCCCCAGCATTTT. Translating it yields CASSKWRGGWPQHF.

The J gene is TRBJ1-2, the V gene TRBV3-1 (or the pseudogene TRBV3-2), with D perhaps TRBD1 (6 bases). The V gene's germline CDR1 is LGHDT and CDR2 YNNKEL (reference sequence). There are 13 residues in the CDR3. Trimming cost V 4 bases and J 4 bases, with 10 bases left between them. In DNA form, the CDR3 reads TGTGCCAGCAGCCTCGGACAGAGCTATGGCTACACCTTC. It encodes CASSLGQSYGYTF.

The CDR3 here is CASFSPGTEAFF. CDR3 nucleotide sequence: TGTGCCAGCTTCAGTCCCGGGACTGAAGCTTTCTTT. This chain links TRBV5-6 with TRBJ1-1, with no clear D. CDR3 length: 12 amino acids. Looked up from germline, CDR1 is SGHDT and CDR2 is YYEEEE. V lost 7 bases, J lost 5 bases, and 12 bases lay in between.

Notes on this clone: Different DNA sequences within this sample yield the same CDR3. The J gene is TRBJ2-3, the V gene TRBV12-3 or TRBV12-4, with D unresolved. V was pared by 6 bases and J by 0 bases, with 7 bases between. The CDR3 has 13 residues. The CDR3 bases are TGTGCCAGCAGGCCTACTAGCACAGATACGCAGTATTTT. It encodes CASRPTSTDTQYF.

This clone was seen just once. The chain is built from TRBV4-1 and TRBJ2-5; a possible D gene is TRBD1 (6 bases). The V gene lost 0 bases and the J gene lost 5 bases, with 13 bases spanning the gap. This CDR3 is 15 amino acids long. Germline V gene lookup returns CDR1 MGHRA and CDR2 YSYEKL. CDR3 amino acids: CASSQDQLRGETQYF. The CDR3 region has the DNA TGCGCCAGCAGCCAAGATCAGCTGAGGGGGGAGACCCAGTACTTC.

The chain combines TRBV6-1 with TRBJ2-5; D uncertain. The CDR3 is 14 residues long. V was cut by 2 bases and J by 1 base, with 8 bases left in between. Germline lookup yields CDR1 MNHNS and CDR2 SASEGT. The CDR3 reads CASSESRSQETQYF. In DNA, the CDR3 is TGTGCCAGCAGTGAATCCAGAAGCCAAGAGACCCAGTACTTC.

This clone was counted a single time. The chain is built from TRBV7-8 and TRBJ1-5, with 7 bases matching TRBD1. V lost 4 bases to trimming and J lost 10 bases; unmatched junction nucleotides: 13. The CDR3 is made up of 15 amino acids. Germline CDR1 and CDR2: SGHVS and FQNEAQ. The CDR3, as DNA: TGTGCCAGCAGCTCCCCTAGGGACAGCCTTCTACCCCAGCATTTT. Translating it yields CASSSPRDSLLPQHF.

This clone was recorded a few times. The chain combines TRBV21-1 with TRBJ2-5; TRBD1, the table's D call, was not compared with the DNA. TRBV21-1 is noted as a pseudogene. The CDR3 has 17 residues. CDR3 bases: TGTGCCAGCAGCAAAGGATCGGGCAGGGCAGCCCAAGAGACCCAGTACTTC. Translated: CASSKGSGRAAQETQYF.

V and J are TRBV2 and TRBJ1-1; no clear D. CDR1 SNHLY and CDR2 FYNNEI come from the germline V gene. Between the trimmed V and J ends, which lost 6 bases and 3 bases, there was a span of 11 bases. CDR3 length equals 13 residues. In DNA form, the CDR3 reads TGTGCCAGCAGCTTGACGGAGTACACTGAAGCTTTCTTT. The encoded protein is CASSLTEYTEAFF. The full variable domain, completed using reference TRBV2 and TRBJ1-1, is EPEVTQTPSHQVTQMGQEVILRCVPISNHLYFYWYRQILGQKVEFLVSFYNNEISEKSEIFDDQFSVERPDGSNFTLKIRSTKLEDSAMYFCASSLTEYTEAFFGQGTRLTVV.

The chain joins TRBV19 to TRBJ1-2; 8 nucleotides align to TRBD1. The CDR3 runs to 12 residues. V lost 7 bases and J lost 8; bases outside the gene matches: 6. Germline V gene sequence: CDR1 LNHDA, CDR2 SQIVND (reference sequence). CDR3 amino acids: CASTRTGLGYTF. For the CDR3, the DNA is TGTGCCAGTACCAGGACAGGGCTCGGCTACACCTTC.

This sequence joins TRBV6-5 and TRBJ1-1; 8 nucleotides match TRBD1. The CDR3 has 14 residues. The V and J ends lost 4 bases and 7 bases, in that order; junction bases with no gene match: 8. CDR1 and CDR2 from the germline V gene are MNHEY and SVGAGI. CDR3 loop: CASSSSGGQGEAFF. For the CDR3, the DNA is TGTGCCAGCAGTTCATCTGGAGGACAGGGTGAAGCTTTCTTT.

J is TRBJ2-7 and V is TRBV19; 9 bases line up with TRBD1. The CDR3 is 13 residues long. CDR1 and CDR2 from the germline V gene are LNHDA and SQIVND (reference sequence). J was trimmed by 5 bases and V by 5 bases; bases with no gene match: 4. CDR3 in DNA: TGTGCCAGTAGTGACCGGGACAGGGACGAGCAGTACTTC. Translated, it gives CASSDRDRDEQYF.